The rows below give T cell receptor beta chains drawn from one sample of a study of CD8 T cells in Susac syndrome. TCRdb ran MiXCR on the immunoSEQ multiplex PCR reads and lists one entry per CDR3 protein. The repertoire consists of under 200,000 distinct CDR3 sequences, with 93% occurring once and the leading ten covering around 0.096%. The sequenced material came from CD4+ T cells from PBMCs. Receptor source: a human donor in good health. Each CDR3 is given with its conserved first and last residue. Rows give clone size only sometimes, using once, few, many, or a class for an expanded clone.

abundance,j_gene,v_gene,CDR3aa
NA,TRBJ2-1,TRBV7-2,CASSSRQASSYNEQFF
NA,TRBJ2-2,TRBV6-2/TRBV6-3,CASSPYGQGAGELFF
NA,TRBJ2-3,TRBV7-9,CASSLGRGGPTDTQYF
NA,TRBJ2-3,TRBV29-1,CLGRGNTDTQYF
NA,TRBJ1-5,TRBV6-2/TRBV6-3,CASSQGQPQHF
NA,TRBJ2-1,TRBV20-1,CSARTVGLAGGSSYNEQFF
NA,TRBJ2-2,TRBV5-1,CASTPRARGTGELFF
NA,TRBJ2-3,TRBV6-6,CASSPGQGADTQYF
NA,TRBJ2-5,TRBV6-2/TRBV6-3,CASSYSTSGDQETQYF
NA,TRBJ1-1,TRBV18,CASSPSTGGGMNTEAFF
NA,TRBJ1-5,TRBV7-9,CASSLVGGVSNQPQHF
once,TRBJ1-6,TRBV27,CASSSDRGPSPLHF
NA,TRBJ2-3,TRBV3-1,CASSQYMGTSTDTQYF
NA,TRBJ1-1,TRBV30,CAWSVTRQGTEAFF